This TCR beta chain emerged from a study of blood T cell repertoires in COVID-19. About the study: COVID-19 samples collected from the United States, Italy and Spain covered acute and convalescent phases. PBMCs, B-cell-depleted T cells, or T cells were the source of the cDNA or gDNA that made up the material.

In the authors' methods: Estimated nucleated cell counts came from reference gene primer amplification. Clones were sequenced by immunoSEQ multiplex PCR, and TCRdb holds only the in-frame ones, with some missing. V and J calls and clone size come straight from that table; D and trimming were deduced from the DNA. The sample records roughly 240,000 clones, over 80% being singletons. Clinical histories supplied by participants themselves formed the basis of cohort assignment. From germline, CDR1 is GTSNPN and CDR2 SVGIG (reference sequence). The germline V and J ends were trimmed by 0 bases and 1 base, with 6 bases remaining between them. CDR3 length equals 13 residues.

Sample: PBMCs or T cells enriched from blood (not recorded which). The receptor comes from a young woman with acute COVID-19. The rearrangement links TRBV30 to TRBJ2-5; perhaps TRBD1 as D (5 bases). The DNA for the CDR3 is TGTGCCTGGAGTGTAGGGGTCCAAGAGACCCAGTACTTC. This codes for CAWSVGVQETQYF.